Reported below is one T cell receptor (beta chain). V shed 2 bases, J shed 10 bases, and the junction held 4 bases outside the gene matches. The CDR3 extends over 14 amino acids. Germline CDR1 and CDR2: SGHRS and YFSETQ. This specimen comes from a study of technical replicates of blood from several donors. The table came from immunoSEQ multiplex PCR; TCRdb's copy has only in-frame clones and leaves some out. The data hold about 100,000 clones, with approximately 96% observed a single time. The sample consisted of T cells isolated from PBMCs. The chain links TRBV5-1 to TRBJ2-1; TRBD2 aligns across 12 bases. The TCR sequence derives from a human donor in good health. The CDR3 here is CASSFGLAGNEQFF. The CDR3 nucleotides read TGCGCCAGCAGCTTCGGACTAGCGGGAAACGAGCAGTTCTTC.